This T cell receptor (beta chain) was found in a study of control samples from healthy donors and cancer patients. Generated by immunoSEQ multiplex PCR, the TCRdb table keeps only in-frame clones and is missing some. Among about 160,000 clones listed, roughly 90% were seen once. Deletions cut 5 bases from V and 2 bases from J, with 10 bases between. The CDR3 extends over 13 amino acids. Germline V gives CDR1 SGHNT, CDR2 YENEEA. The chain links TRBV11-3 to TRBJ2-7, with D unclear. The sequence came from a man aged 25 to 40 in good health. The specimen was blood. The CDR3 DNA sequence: TGTGCCAGCAGCGTAGGCAGCACCTACGAGCAGTACTTC. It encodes CASSVGSTYEQYF.